The 9 T cell receptor beta chains listed next were all sequenced from one sample in a study of blood T cell repertoires in COVID-19. Assay used: immunoSEQ multiplex PCR; TCRdb lists only in-frame clones, some missing. The sample has 180,000 or so clones, around 91% seen once; the top ten hold roughly 0.56%. The specimen was peripheral blood. All receptors derive from a man aged 45-65 years with acute or convalescent COVID-19.

J is TRBJ2-3 and V is TRBV10-3; weak D call: TRBD2 (5 bases). V was pared by 2 bases and J by 0 bases, with 6 bases between. CDR1 ENHRY and CDR2 SYGVKD come from the germline V gene. The length of the CDR3 is 14 residues. The CDR3, as DNA: TGTGCCATCAGTGAGGGACTCAGCACAGATACGCAGTATTTT. Its protein product is CAISEGLSTDTQYF.

The chain combines TRBV12-5 with TRBJ2-2; perhaps TRBD1 as D (6 bases). The germline V gene has CDR1 LGHNT and CDR2 FRNRAP. Trimming shortened V by 2 bases and J by 4 bases, and 11 bases separated the two germline ends. This CDR3 spans 15 amino acids. CDR3 DNA sequence: TGTGCTAGTGGTTTGATCCAGGGGAGCACCGGGGAGCTGTTTTTT. Its translation: CASGLIQGSTGELFF.

The V gene is TRBV18, the J gene TRBJ1-6; the D gene is possibly TRBD1 (5 bases). The CDR3 consists of 15 residues. Trimming stripped 3 bases from V and 7 bases from J, with 13 bases between. Germline assignment: CDR1 KGHSH and CDR2 LQKENI. CDR3 DNA sequence: TGTGCCAGCTCACCCCTGACAGTACCCAATTCACCCCTCCACTTT. The encoded protein is CASSPLTVPNSPLHF.

This chain links TRBV10-3 with TRBJ1-6; 7 bases match TRBD1. This CDR3 spans 17 amino acids. Unmatched junction bases numbered 6, after V lost 4 bases and J lost 0 bases. Germline assignment: CDR1 ENHRY and CDR2 SYGVKD. The DNA for the CDR3 is TGTGCCATCAGTGGGACAGGACGGGGCTCCTATAATTCACCCCTCCACTTT. Encoded protein: CAISGTGRGSYNSPLHF.

In this sample, this clone turned up once. The chain employs TRBV3-1 (or the pseudogene TRBV3-2) and TRBJ2-7; TRBD2 matches at 9 bases. V lost 3 bases to trimming and J lost 3 bases; unmatched junction nucleotides: 6. Germline values: CDR1 LGHDT, CDR2 YNNKEL (reference sequence). CDR3 length: 15 residues. In nucleotides, the CDR3 is TGTGCCAGCAGCCATCTAGCGGGGACTGGCTACGAGCAGTACGTC. Translation: CASSHLAGTGYEQYV.

V gene TRBV9 combines with J gene TRBJ2-2, with TRBD1 matching over 7 bases. This CDR3 contains 14 residues. Trimming removed 5 bases from V and 6 bases from J; junction bases left unmatched: 7. Germline CDR1 reads SGDLS; CDR2 reads YYNGEE. CDR3 residues: CASSSGQVAGELFF. CDR3 coding DNA: TGTGCCAGCAGTTCCGGACAGGTGGCCGGGGAGCTGTTTTTT.

The gene calls are TRBV11-2 and TRBJ1-2; TRBD1 might be the D (5 bases). This CDR3 region has 15 residues. Germline values: CDR1 SGHAT, CDR2 FQNNGV. V was shortened by 5 bases and J by 6 bases, with 19 bases between the two germline ends. DNA for the CDR3: TGTGCCAGCAGCCGCACTAGGGGTGGAGGGAATGGCTACACCTTC. Amino acid sequence: CASSRTRGGGNGYTF.

The rearrangement uses TRBV29-1 and TRBJ2-1, with 8 bases matching TRBD1. The CDR3 loop spans 15 amino acids. V gave up 3 bases and J gave up 0 bases; unmatched junction bases: 4. Germline lookup yields CDR1 SQVTM and CDR2 ANQGSEA. The CDR3 is CSVEGQESSYNEQFF. CDR3 DNA: TGCAGCGTTGAGGGACAGGAGAGCTCCTACAATGAGCAGTTCTTC.

The genes are TRBV28 and TRBJ2-2; TRBD1 agrees at 9 bases. The CDR3 consists of 16 residues. Germline CDR1 MDHEN, CDR2 SYDVKM. Losses at the gene ends were 6 bases for V and 1 base for J; bases not matched to a gene: 6. The CDR3 reads CASRTPGQGNTGELFF. CDR3 DNA sequence: TGTGCCAGCAGAACCCCGGGACAGGGGAACACCGGGGAGCTGTTTTTT. Filled out from reference TRBV28 and TRBJ2-2, the complete variable domain reads DVKVTQSSRYLVKRTGEKVFLECVQDMDHENMFWYRQDPGLGLRLIYFSYDVKMKEKGDIPEGYSVSREKKERFSLILESASTNQTSMYLCASRTPGQGNTGELFFGEGSRLTVL.